This TCR beta chain came from a study of vaccination and CD4 T cells after COVID-19. The treatment is: roughly 10-day PBMC culture with coronavirus spike peptide pools or control peptides (ViraFEST assay). This clonotype has just a few counts. As yet, its antigen is unknown. The assay that was used to sequence DNA from cultured CD4+ T cells was the Oncomine TCR Beta short-read assay. MiXCR, applied by TCRdb to the PCR reads, yields one record per CDR3 protein. This table has about 13,000 distinct CDR3 sequences, around 40% appearing once. This receptor was identified in a human donor who had recovered from COVID-19. The material was CD4+ T cells from blood, cultured in vitro, obtained after SARS-CoV-2 vaccination.

In nucleotides, the CDR3 is TGTGCCTCACGGCAGGATTTGACCTCCTACGAGCAGTACTTC. Translated, it gives CASRQDLTSYEQYF. V and J are TRBV7-2 and TRBJ2-7; D uncertain. Deletions cut 11 bases from V and 0 bases from J, with 17 bases between. The CDR3 has 14 residues. Germline CDR1 reads SGHTA; CDR2 reads FQGNSA.